Listed below are T cell receptor beta chains from one sample, sequenced in a study of cytomegalovirus exposure and HLA in healthy donors. Sequencing was performed with immunoSEQ multiplex PCR; in TCRdb, only in-frame clones are kept and a portion is missing. The sample holds more than 100,000 clones, under 80% seen once. The sample comprised PBMCs. Every receptor here comes from a woman aged 18 to 35 in good health and CMV-seropositive. Both conserved end residues are part of each CDR3. The order of the fields is D gene, V gene, J gene, clone size, CDR3 DNA, CDR3 protein. The D gene is left open where the match is weak. The size entry is marked missing in some rows and otherwise reads once, few, many or a size class.

d_gene: TRBD2; v_gene: TRBV7-9; j_gene: TRBJ2-7; abundance: .; CDR3nt: TGTGCCAGCAGCTTACCAAGAGGGAGGGGAGAGGAGCAGTACTTC; CDR3aa: CASSLPRGRGEEQYF
d_gene: TRBD1; v_gene: TRBV28; j_gene: TRBJ1-1; abundance: .; CDR3nt: TGTGCCAGCAGTTGGAACCCGACAGGGGCGAACACTGAAGCTTTCTTT; CDR3aa: CASSWNPTGANTEAFF
d_gene: .; v_gene: TRBV19; j_gene: TRBJ2-7; abundance: .; CDR3nt: TGTGCCAGTAGTCTGACGGTATTCGAGGGATACGAGCAGTACTTC; CDR3aa: CASSLTVFEGYEQYF
d_gene: .; v_gene: TRBV2; j_gene: TRBJ2-1; abundance: .; CDR3nt: TGTGCCAGCCAGCAAAGCGGGCCAGGAGGGAATGAGCAGTTCTTC; CDR3aa: CASQQSGPGGNEQFF
d_gene: .; v_gene: TRBV7-2; j_gene: TRBJ2-2; abundance: .; CDR3nt: TGTGCCAGCAGGTTGCTTAAGGGGCGAAGAACCGGGGAGCTGTTTTTT; CDR3aa: CASRLLKGRRTGELFF
d_gene: .; v_gene: TRBV5-6; j_gene: TRBJ2-5; abundance: .; CDR3nt: TGTGCCAGCAGCCCGCCTACCGGGAGCCAAGAGACCCAGTACTTC; CDR3aa: CASSPPTGSQETQYF
d_gene: TRBD1; v_gene: TRBV6-1; j_gene: TRBJ1-6; abundance: .; CDR3nt: TGTGCCAGCACTGTTATGGCAGGGGGCAATTCACCCCTCCACTTT; CDR3aa: CASTVMAGGNSPLHF
d_gene: TRBD1; v_gene: TRBV15; j_gene: TRBJ1-4; abundance: .; CDR3nt: TGTGCCACCAGCAGGACCGTCGACAGGGCTAATGAAAAACTGTTTTTT; CDR3aa: CATSRTVDRANEKLFF
d_gene: .; v_gene: TRBV5-8; j_gene: TRBJ2-2; abundance: .; CDR3nt: TGTGCCAGCAGCATTCGAGGTTTAGGCGGGGAGCTGTTTTTT; CDR3aa: CASSIRGLGGELFF
d_gene: .; v_gene: TRBV9; j_gene: TRBJ2-7; abundance: .; CDR3nt: TGTGCCAGCAGCGACAGCTATGGAATCGGTCACGAGCAGTACTTC; CDR3aa: CASSDSYGIGHEQYF
d_gene: .; v_gene: TRBV29-1; j_gene: TRBJ2-7; abundance: .; CDR3nt: TGCAGCGTAACCCAGTCACCCTACGAGCAGTACTTC; CDR3aa: CSVTQSPYEQYF
d_gene: .; v_gene: TRBV28; j_gene: TRBJ1-1; abundance: .; CDR3nt: TGTGCCAGCAGTTTATATTCGGCTGAAGCTTTCTTT; CDR3aa: CASSLYSAEAFF
d_gene: TRBD1; v_gene: TRBV7-2; j_gene: TRBJ2-7; abundance: .; CDR3nt: TGTGCCAGCAGCGAATCGGGGACAGGGGTTTACGAGCAGTACTTC; CDR3aa: CASSESGTGVYEQYF
d_gene: .; v_gene: TRBV2; j_gene: TRBJ2-2; abundance: .; CDR3nt: TGTGCCAGTACCGGGGGACTCCGTCTTCAAACCGGGGAGCTGTTTTTT; CDR3aa: CASTGGLRLQTGELFF
d_gene: TRBD2; v_gene: TRBV7-9; j_gene: TRBJ2-2; abundance: .; CDR3nt: TGTGCCAGCAGTTACGCGGGGGGAACCGGGGAGCTGTTTTTT; CDR3aa: CASSYAGGTGELFF
d_gene: .; v_gene: TRBV6-5; j_gene: TRBJ2-7; abundance: .; CDR3nt: TGTGCCAGCAGTTCTACTAAGGTCTACGAGCAGTACTTC; CDR3aa: CASSSTKVYEQYF
d_gene: TRBD1; v_gene: TRBV6-1; j_gene: TRBJ1-2; abundance: .; CDR3nt: TGTGCCAGCAGCCAGGACAGGGGCCTGAATTATGGCTACACCTTC; CDR3aa: CASSQDRGLNYGYTF
d_gene: TRBD2; v_gene: TRBV4-1; j_gene: TRBJ2-4; abundance: .; CDR3nt: TGCGCCAGCAGCCGGGGGCTAGCGGGGGTGGACAAAAACATTCAGTACTTC; CDR3aa: CASSRGLAGVDKNIQYF
d_gene: .; v_gene: TRBV19; j_gene: TRBJ1-1; abundance: few; CDR3nt: TGTGCCAGTAGTCAGGCAGCCACTGAAGCTTTCTTT; CDR3aa: CASSQAATEAFF
d_gene: TRBD1; v_gene: TRBV29-1; j_gene: TRBJ2-2; abundance: .; CDR3nt: TGCAGCGCTTCGACAGGGTTGGACACCGGGGAGCTGTTTTTT; CDR3aa: CSASTGLDTGELFF
d_gene: TRBD2; v_gene: TRBV11-3; j_gene: TRBJ2-2; abundance: .; CDR3nt: TGTGCCAGCAGCGCGGGGACTAGCGGCACCGGGGAGCTGTTTTTT; CDR3aa: CASSAGTSGTGELFF
d_gene: .; v_gene: TRBV10-3; j_gene: TRBJ1-5; abundance: .; CDR3nt: TGTGCCATCAGGGGGCGCGACAATCAGCCCCAGCATTTT; CDR3aa: CAIRGRDNQPQHF
d_gene: .; v_gene: TRBV5-1; j_gene: TRBJ1-5; abundance: .; CDR3nt: TGCGCCAGCAGCTTGGGAGAGGGTTTAAGCAATCAGCCCCAGCATTTT; CDR3aa: CASSLGEGLSNQPQHF
d_gene: TRBD1; v_gene: TRBV5-4; j_gene: TRBJ1-2; abundance: .; CDR3nt: TGTGCCAGCAGCCCGGGACAGGGGGGCTACACCTTC; CDR3aa: CASSPGQGGYTF
d_gene: TRBD2; v_gene: TRBV9; j_gene: TRBJ2-2; abundance: once; CDR3nt: TGTGCCAGCAGCGTAGGGCTAGCGGGGGGTAGCACCGGGGAGCTGTTTTTT; CDR3aa: CASSVGLAGGSTGELFF
d_gene: .; v_gene: TRBV7-3; j_gene: TRBJ2-3; abundance: .; CDR3nt: TGTGCCAGCAGCATCAGGAGGAAGGATACGCAGTATTTT; CDR3aa: CASSIRRKDTQYF
d_gene: TRBD2; v_gene: TRBV19; j_gene: TRBJ2-5; abundance: .; CDR3nt: TGTGCCAGTGCCGATAGCGGGGGATACCCGGAGACCCAGTACTTC; CDR3aa: CASADSGGYPETQYF